One sample yielded the 30 T cell receptor beta chains listed below, sequenced in a study of beta chain features in type 1 diabetes. The antigens these receptors bind are not known. Isolated RNA was reverse transcribed in full, so expressed TCRB transcripts were sequenced. The protocol was immunoSEQ multiplex PCR, while the TCRdb copy is restricted to in-frame clones and leaves out a portion. The table has about 710,000 clones, more than 13% seen once. Findings and limits, study-wide: Patients with Type 1 diabetes showed moderately but significantly shorter TCRB CDR3s in all four CD4+ subsets.

The sequenced sample was naive CD4+ T cells from blood. The receptors come from a man between 18 and 29 years old with type 1 diabetes.

The chain is built from TRBV9 and TRBJ2-7, with TRBD2 as a possible D gene (6 bases). The CDR3 covers 15 residues. V gave up 0 bases and J gave up 2 bases, with 12 bases separating them. Germline V gene lookup returns CDR1 SGDLS and CDR2 YYNGEE. The DNA of the CDR3 is TGTGCCAGCAGCGTAGACTACGGAGGGGCCTACGAGCAGTACTTC. Amino acids: CASSVDYGGAYEQYF.

The gene calls are TRBV11-2 and TRBJ2-2; TRBD2 might be the D (5 bases). CDR3 length equals 16 residues. Trimming took 1 base from V and 6 from J, leaving 15 bases between them. Per germline, CDR1 SGHAT and CDR2 FQNNGV. CDR3 loop: CASSLVERTPAGELFF. The CDR3 DNA reads TGTGCCAGCAGCTTAGTGGAGAGGACTCCCGCCGGGGAGCTGTTTTTT.

This clone was found a few times. Different DNA sequences within this sample yield the same CDR3. V usage is TRBV9 and J usage is TRBJ2-5, with 10 nucleotides matching TRBD2. J gave up 5 bases and V 0 bases, and 4 bases lay outside the gene matches. This CDR3 is 15 amino acids long. In germline, CDR1 is SGDLS, CDR2 YYNGEE. Here the CDR3 reads CASSVGSGGAETQYF. The CDR3 bases are TGTGCCAGCAGCGTAGGCAGCGGGGGGGCCGAGACCCAGTACTTC.

This clone occurred a few times. The sample has other DNA sequences that encode this CDR3 too. The chain uses TRBV5-1 and TRBJ1-2; D is unclear. Germline values: CDR1 SGHRS, CDR2 YFSETQ. The CDR3 is 13 amino acids. Trimming shortened V by 0 bases and J by 0 bases, and 3 bases separated the two germline ends. CDR3 nucleotide sequence: TGCGCCAGCAGCTTGGAGGCTAACTATGGCTACACCTTC. Amino acid sequence: CASSLEANYGYTF.

The genes are TRBV7-2 and TRBJ2-7; D remains unclear. Germline CDR1 SGHTA, CDR2 FQGNSA. The CDR3 spans 15 residues. V was cut by 2 bases and J by 2 bases, with 13 bases left in between. CDR3 in DNA: TGTGCCAGCAGCTTATTCCAGGCGTTGGCCTACGAGCAGTACTTC. This encodes CASSLFQALAYEQYF.

This clone occurred many times. This chain uses TRBV14 with TRBJ2-2; 7 nucleotides match TRBD1. The ends lost 6 bases at V and 7 bases at J; junction bases unmatched: 5. The CDR3 totals 13 residues. Germline V gene lookup returns CDR1 SGHDN and CDR2 FVKESK. DNA for the CDR3: TGTGCCAGCAGTCTGACAGGGCTCGGGGAGCTGTTTTTT. Translating it yields CASSLTGLGELFF.

The sample holds a few counts of this clone. The gene calls are TRBV30 and TRBJ1-6; 8 nucleotides line up with TRBD1. The CDR3 sequence is 13 residues long. CDR1 and CDR2 (germline): GTSNPN, SVGIG (reference sequence). CDR3 nucleotides: TGTGCATTGGACAGGGTCGAAAATTCACCCCTCCACTTT. Residues: CALDRVENSPLHF.

The rearrangement links TRBV14 to TRBJ2-7; D gene unclear. This CDR3 contains 14 residues. In germline, CDR1 is SGHDN, CDR2 FVKESK. V shed 1 base and J shed 1 base, with 8 bases lying between them. CDR3 nucleotides: TGTGCCAGCAGCCAAGTGGGCAGTTCCTACGAGCAGTACTTC. Translation: CASSQVGSSYEQYF.

V is TRBV6-5 and J is TRBJ2-7; D not resolved. This CDR3 spans 15 amino acids. Germline V gene sequence: CDR1 MNHEY, CDR2 SVGAGI. Trimming took off 0 bases at V and 3 bases at J, with 12 bases between the two ends. The CDR3 protein is CASSYSATTGYEQYF. The CDR3 nucleotides read TGTGCCAGCAGTTACTCAGCCACAACGGGCTACGAGCAGTACTTC.

The chain uses TRBV29-1 and TRBJ1-1, with 8 positions matching TRBD1. Germline CDR1 is SQVTM and CDR2 is ANQGSEA. The CDR3 has 13 amino acids. CDR3 loop: CNVDWTGRTEAFF. CDR3 nucleotide sequence: TGCAACGTCGACTGGACAGGGCGGACTGAAGCTTTCTTT. Looking up the rest from reference TRBV29-1 and TRBJ1-1 gives the full variable domain: SAVISQKPSRDICQRGTSLTIQCQVDSQVTMMFWYRQQPGQSLTLIATANQGSEATYESGFVIDKFPISRPNLTFSTLTVSNMSPEDSSIYLCNVDWTGRTEAFFGQGTRLTVV.

The genes are TRBV15 and TRBJ1-1; no definite D call. V lost 1 base, J lost 0 bases, and 12 bases lay in between. The germline V gene has CDR1 LNHNV and CDR2 YYDKDF (reference sequence). This CDR3 is 16 amino acids long. The CDR3 DNA reads as TGTGCCACCAGCAGAGGCTGGGCTAAGCTGAACACTGAAGCTTTCTTT. This codes for CATSRGWAKLNTEAFF.

Turning to this clone: The sample holds other DNA sequences that translate to the same CDR3. The chain links TRBV28 to TRBJ2-2; no firm D call. Germline CDR1 and CDR2: MDHEN and SYDVKM. This CDR3 contains 13 residues. The germline V and J ends were trimmed by 7 bases and 4 bases, with 10 bases remaining between them. CDR3 in DNA: TGTGCCAGCACAGGACCGAGCACCGGGGAGCTGTTTTTT. As protein: CASTGPSTGELFF.

This clone was counted between two and nine times. The chain employs TRBV4-2 and TRBJ2-1; 10 bases align to TRBD2. Germline lookup yields CDR1 LGHNA and CDR2 YNFKEQ. The CDR3 covers 18 residues. Trimming took 4 bases from V and 7 from J; bases not matched to a gene: 16. The CDR3 nucleotides are TGTGCCAGCAGCCCACTAGGAGGAGCGGGGGGGCCCCGGAATGAGCAGTTCTTC. Its protein is CASSPLGGAGGPRNEQFF.

This rearrangement joins TRBV6-5 to TRBJ2-3; the D gene is possibly TRBD1 (6 bases). The CDR3 loop spans 14 amino acids. Trimming shortened V by 2 bases and J by 2 bases, and 8 bases separated the two germline ends. The germline gives CDR1 MNHEY, CDR2 SVGAGI. The CDR3 sequence: CASSYEGVTDTQYF. The CDR3 nucleotides read TGTGCCAGCAGTTACGAGGGGGTCACAGATACGCAGTATTTT.

This clone was counted between two and nine times. The chain links TRBV29-1 to TRBJ2-3; TRBD2 agrees at 9 bases. Germline lookup yields CDR1 SQVTM and CDR2 ANQGSEA. The CDR3 contains 14 residues. Trimming cost V 5 bases and J 4 bases; bases outside gene matches: 7. The CDR3 loop reads CSVLSSGDADTQYF. For the CDR3, the DNA is TGCAGCGTTCTGTCTAGCGGGGACGCAGATACGCAGTATTTT.

This clone was counted only a few times. The CDR3 DNA follows: TGTGCCAGCAGCCGACCAGCGACTAGCGGTAACACCGGGGAGCTGTTTTTT. Its protein is CASSRPATSGNTGELFF. The chain combines TRBV7-9 with TRBJ2-2, with 9 bases that match TRBD2. The CDR3 is 17 amino acids. Losses at the gene ends were 5 bases for V and 2 bases for J; bases not matched to a gene: 9. Germline V gene lookup returns CDR1 SEHNR and CDR2 FQNEAQ (reference sequence).

This chain links TRBV29-1 with TRBJ1-4; 10 bases align to TRBD1. The V gene's germline CDR1 is SQVTM and CDR2 ANQGSEA. CDR3 length: 15 amino acids. The CDR3 here is CSIKSPGTGEEKLFF. The DNA of the CDR3 is TGCAGTATAAAATCACCCGGGACAGGGGAGGAAAAACTGTTTTTT.

V and J are TRBV30 and TRBJ1-2; D remains unclear. Trimming removed 2 bases at V and 4 bases at J, with 8 bases between. CDR3 size: 12 residues. Germline loops: CDR1 GTSNPN, CDR2 SVGIG (reference sequence). The CDR3 protein is CAWSRDGYGYTF. In DNA form, the CDR3 reads TGTGCCTGGAGTAGAGACGGCTATGGCTACACCTTC.

As concerns this clone: The identical CDR3 is also encoded by other nucleotide sequences in the sample. The gene calls are TRBV7-2 and TRBJ2-7; 7 bases line up with TRBD1. Per germline, CDR1 SGHTA and CDR2 FQGNSA. Trimming took 1 base from V and 4 from J; bases not matched to a gene: 4. CDR3 size: 14 residues. In DNA form, the CDR3 reads TGTGCCAGCAGCTTAGGACAGGGAGCGTACGAGCAGTACTTC. This codes for CASSLGQGAYEQYF.

The table lists this clone with a few counts. The chain joins TRBV7-9 to TRBJ2-7, with 8 bases matching TRBD1. The CDR3 totals 15 residues. Germline trimming cut 5 bases from V and 3 bases from J; bases unmatched to any gene: 9. Germline V CDR1 and CDR2: SEHNR, FQNEAQ (reference sequence). CDR3 nucleotides: TGTGCCAGCAGCGGAACCGGGACAGGATACTACGAGCAGTACTTC. Translated, it gives CASSGTGTGYYEQYF.

This clone showed up just a few times. The chain is built from TRBV6-5 and TRBJ1-1; TRBD1 might be the D (5 bases). Trimming removed 5 bases at V and 7 bases at J, with 14 bases between. The CDR3 runs to 13 residues. The V gene's germline CDR1 is MNHEY and CDR2 SVGAGI. CDR3 protein: CASSPFGHIEAFF. In DNA form, the CDR3 reads TGTGCCAGCAGTCCGTTTGGACATATTGAAGCTTTCTTT.

The chain couples TRBV15 to TRBJ1-5; D is unclear. Trimming stripped 2 bases from V and 3 bases from J, with 8 bases between. CDR3 size: 14 residues. Germline-derived CDR1 and CDR2 are LNHNV and YYDKDF (reference sequence). In nucleotides, the CDR3 is TGTGCCACCAGCAGAAACCGGGACAATCAGCCCCAGCATTTT. Translating gives CATSRNRDNQPQHF.

V and J are TRBV25-1 and TRBJ1-1; D ambiguous. Germline assignment: CDR1 MGHDK and CDR2 SYGVNS. CDR3 length: 12 amino acids. V dropped 6 bases and J dropped 8 bases, with 13 bases sitting between them. CDR3 residues: CASSLGVQEAFF. CDR3 in DNA: TGTGCCAGCAGCCTTGGGGTACAGGAAGCTTTCTTT.

This clone was observed a handful of times. The gene calls are TRBV5-1 and TRBJ2-7, with D hard to call. The germline CDR1 and CDR2 sequences are SGHRS and YFSETQ. This CDR3 is built from 15 residues. Trimming took off 2 bases at V and 2 bases at J, with 14 bases between the two ends. The CDR3 bases are TGCGCCAGCAGCTTAGAGCCGCCCATGACCTACGAGCAGTACTTC. Protein product: CASSLEPPMTYEQYF.

The V and J genes are TRBV25-1 and TRBJ2-2, with D tentatively TRBD1 (6 bases). Germline CDR1 MGHDK, CDR2 SYGVNS. The V and J ends lost 7 bases and 3 bases respectively, with 15 bases between them. This CDR3 comprises 15 residues. DNA of the CDR3: TGTGCCAGCACCGAGCCGGGACAAGACACCGGGGAGCTGTTTTTT. It yields the protein CASTEPGQDTGELFF. Full variable domain (outside the CDR3, taken from reference TRBV25-1 and TRBJ2-2): EADIYQTPRYLVIGTGKKITLECSQTMGHDKMYWYQQDPGMELHLIHYSYGVNSTEKGDLSSESTVSRIRTEHFPLTLESARPSHTSQYLCASTEPGQDTGELFFGEGSRLTVL.

As to this clone: This may stem from a read error, because a much larger clone lies one nucleotide away. The chain recombines TRBV5-6 with TRBJ2-2; D may be TRBD2 (5 bases). CDR3 length: 14 residues. Germline-derived CDR1 and CDR2 are SGHDT and YYEEEE. V lost 3 bases and J 2 bases, leaving 8 bases between the germline ends. The DNA of the CDR3 is TGTGCCAGCAGCTCCGGACTCAACACCGGGGAGCTGTTTTTT. This encodes CASSSGLNTGELFF.

The chain carries TRBV18 and TRBJ2-7; tentative D call: TRBD2 (6 bases). V gave up 1 base and J gave up 0 bases, with 13 bases separating them. Germline V gene sequence: CDR1 KGHSH, CDR2 LQKENI. This CDR3 is 16 amino acids long. The CDR3 loop reads CASSPQERVSSYEQYF. CDR3 bases: TGTGCCAGCTCACCACAAGAGCGGGTCAGCTCCTACGAGCAGTACTTC. Variable domain in full (rest from reference TRBV18 and TRBJ2-7): NAGVMQNPRHLVRRRGQEARLRCSPMKGHSHVYWYRQLPEEGLKFMVYLQKENIIDESGMPKERFSAEFPKEGPSILRIQQVVRGDSAAYFCASSPQERVSSYEQYFGPGTRLTVT.

The chain joins TRBV25-1 to TRBJ2-1, with D possibly being TRBD2 (6 bases). The CDR3 consists of 14 residues. V lost 5 bases to trimming and J lost 3 bases, with 11 bases between them. Germline CDR1 and CDR2: MGHDK and SYGVNS. The CDR3 nucleotides read TGTGCCAGCAGTCAATCCGGGAGCTACAATGAGCAGTTCTTC. It codes for CASSQSGSYNEQFF.

V and J are TRBV11-3 and TRBJ2-1; 7 bases agree with TRBD1. Per germline, CDR1 SGHNT and CDR2 YENEEA. V dropped 5 bases and J dropped 7; count of bases not matched to a gene: 2. The CDR3 is made up of 12 amino acids. In nucleotides, the CDR3 is TGTGCCAGCAGCACCAGGGGGAATGAGCAGTTCTTC. Its protein product is CASSTRGNEQFF. The whole variable domain, filled in from reference TRBV11-3 and TRBJ2-1, reads EAGVVQSPRYKIIEKKQPVAFWCNPISGHNTLYWYLQNLGQGPELLIRYENEEAVDDSQLPKDRFSAERLKGVDSTLKIQPAELGDSAVYLCASSTRGNEQFFGPGTRLTVL.

This clone occurred a few times. The chain combines TRBV4-1 with TRBJ2-1, with TRBD2 identical over 7 bases. The junction had 2 bases not matched to a gene; V was cut back by 3 bases and J by 0 bases. This CDR3 has 15 residues. Germline V gene lookup returns CDR1 MGHRA and CDR2 YSYEKL. The CDR3 region is CASSHPGGSYNEQFF. The CDR3 DNA is TGCGCCAGCAGCCACCCGGGGGGCTCCTACAATGAGCAGTTCTTC.